The clone carrying this T cell receptor beta chain has at least ten counts. TCRdb reprocessed the 5' RACE reads with MiXCR, giving one entry per CDR3 protein. The sample lists 300,000 to 350,000 distinct CDR3 sequences, 8.1% occurring once. The data were taken from a study of T cells after yellow fever vaccination. Trimming removed 5 bases from V and 2 bases from J, with 12 bases in between. Germline values: CDR1 SGHTA, CDR2 FQGNSA. This CDR3 has 14 amino acids. This sequence joins TRBV7-2 and TRBJ1-1; D remains unclear. The sequencing used PBMCs, collected about 49 days after the first yellow fever vaccination. The TCR was taken from a man aged 18 to 29 who received the YFV17D yellow fever vaccine. The CDR3 spells CASSKYVPNTEAFF. The CDR3 nucleotides read TGTGCCAGCAGCAAATACGTCCCCAACACTGAAGCTTTCTTT.